The 12 T cell receptor beta chains below were found in one sample sequenced in a study of Ad26.COV2.S vaccination and SARS-CoV-2 variants (dated by TCRdb to about 2021). Read against the paper, the sample's treatment or condition label means: around 19 received Ad26.COV2.S at low or high dose, single or two shots; about five received placebo; per-sample allocation not given. Repertoires of vaccine and placebo recipients were sequenced from samples taken on day 63 after the first injection. The protocol used for the library was the immunoSEQ multiplex PCR assay. The clones in this table, taken by TCRdb from immuneACCESS, are in-frame only. Not every clone is retained; where verified, under half of the shortfall comes from an unresolved V gene, and the cause of the rest is unknown. The table for this sample lists under 600,000 clones; 80% to 90% of them were counted only once. 1.7% of the sample comes from the top ten.

The material sequenced was peripheral blood, taken in a trial of Ad26.COV2.S vaccine versus placebo. Receptors originate from a person aged 18-60 years who received the Ad26.COV2.S COVID-19 vaccine or a placebo.

CDR3 protein: CASSLTGEHGYTF. The DNA for the CDR3 is TGTGCCAGCAGCTTGACAGGGGAGCATGGCTACACCTTC. This chain joins TRBV7-9 and TRBJ1-2, with 8 bases matching TRBD1. V shed 3 bases, J shed 6 bases, and the junction held 3 bases outside the gene matches. The CDR3 loop spans 13 amino acids. Germline CDR1 and CDR2: SEHNR and FQNEAQ (reference sequence).

The chain has TRBV6-2 or TRBV6-3 and TRBJ1-3; no clear D. V gave up 6 bases and J gave up 8 bases, with 11 bases separating them. Germline V gives CDR1 MNHEY, CDR2 SVGEGT. This CDR3 has 12 amino acids. The CDR3 spells CASSRGFDTIYF. In nucleotides, the CDR3 is TGTGCCAGCAGCCGCGGTTTTGACACCATATATTTT.

As for this clone: This sample also contains other DNA sequences that code for the same CDR3. The CDR3 nucleotides are TGTGCCAGCAGTCCGGGACTAGCGGGAGGGCGGTACAATGAGCAGTTCTTC. The encoded protein is CASSPGLAGGRYNEQFF. This sequence joins TRBV28 and TRBJ2-1; 16 nucleotides align to TRBD2. The CDR3 consists of 17 residues. The germline CDR1 and CDR2 sequences are MDHEN and SYDVKM. After removal of 5 bases from V and 4 bases from J, the junction contained 5 bases not matched to a gene.

The chain links TRBV19 to TRBJ2-2; tentatively, D is TRBD2 (6 bases). The CDR3 is 14 amino acids. V lost 5 bases, J lost 5 bases, and 12 bases lay in between. Germline V CDR1 and CDR2: LNHDA, SQIVND (reference sequence). The DNA of the CDR3 is TGTGCCAGTAGTTTGGGACTGAATACCGGGGAGCTGTTTTTT. As protein: CASSLGLNTGELFF.

The V and J genes are TRBV5-6 and TRBJ2-5; 9 bases match TRBD1. Unmatched junction bases numbered 13, after V lost 3 bases and J lost 7 bases. The CDR3 has 16 residues. Looked up from germline, CDR1 is SGHDT and CDR2 is YYEEEE. The chain's CDR3 is CASSWGDRGKGGTQYF. The DNA of the CDR3 is TGTGCCAGCAGCTGGGGCGACAGGGGGAAAGGAGGGACCCAGTACTTC.

This rearrangement joins TRBV2 to TRBJ1-1; D not certain. CDR1 SNHLY and CDR2 FYNNEI come from the germline V gene. Trimming cost V 6 bases and J 1 base, with 9 bases left between them. This CDR3 has 13 residues. Written as DNA, the CDR3 is TGTGCCAGCAGGAGGTACACGAACACTGAAGCTTTCTTT. As protein: CASRRYTNTEAFF.

This clone was recorded once. The chain combines TRBV28 with TRBJ2-7, with D tentatively TRBD1 or TRBD2 (5 bases each). This CDR3 spans 14 amino acids. Germline-derived CDR1 and CDR2 are MDHEN and SYDVKM. The ends were cut back, 4 bases at V and 2 bases at J, with 12 bases in the middle. CDR3 amino acids: CASSSSGTTYEQYF. In DNA, the CDR3 is TGTGCCAGCAGTTCGTCCGGGACCACCTACGAGCAGTACTTC.

This sequence joins TRBV7-6 and TRBJ2-7, with TRBD1 as a possible D gene (6 bases). The CDR3 loop spans 13 amino acids. With 5 bases removed from V and 4 bases from J, the gap between germline ends came to 12 bases. Germline lookup yields CDR1 SGHVS and CDR2 FNYEAQ. This chain's CDR3 is CASSLGQYYEQYF. CDR3 coding DNA: TGTGCCAGCAGCCTAGGACAGTATTACGAGCAGTACTTC. Variable domain in full (rest from reference TRBV7-6 and TRBJ2-7): GAGVSQSPRYKVTKRGQDVALRCDPISGHVSLYWYRQALGQGPEFLTYFNYEAQQDKSGLPNDRFSAERPEGSISTLTIQRTEQRDSAMYRCASSLGQYYEQYFGPGTRLTVT.

J is TRBJ1-1 and V is TRBV9, with TRBD1 as a possible D gene (5 bases). Germline CDR1 and CDR2: SGDLS and YYNGEE. Between the trimmed V and J ends, which lost 2 bases and 4 bases, there was a span of 12 bases. This CDR3 is built from 14 residues. The CDR3 DNA reads as TGTGCCAGCAGCGTTGCCAGGGCTGGCACTGAAGCTTTCTTT. This translates into CASSVARAGTEAFF.

The CDR3 is CASSIGVGTFWEQYF. The CDR3 bases are TGTGCCAGTAGTATAGGTGTTGGCACTTTTTGGGAGCAGTACTTC. The chain has TRBV19 and TRBJ2-7; unclear D gene. Germline values: CDR1 LNHDA, CDR2 SQIVND (reference sequence). V lost 1 base, J lost 7 bases, and 17 bases lay in between. The CDR3 is 15 residues long.

V gene TRBV5-1 combines with J gene TRBJ1-1; a possible D gene is TRBD1 (5 bases). In germline, CDR1 is SGHRS, CDR2 YFSETQ. The CDR3 has 14 residues. Trimming took off 8 bases at V and 3 bases at J, with 17 bases between the two ends. CDR3 nucleotide sequence: TGCGCCAGTGGTAATCCAGGGTATTACACTGAAGCTTTCTTT. It yields the protein CASGNPGYYTEAFF.

The chain employs TRBV6-5 and TRBJ1-1, with TRBD1 identical over 9 bases. With 6 bases clipped from V and 1 base from J, the junction kept 6 bases outside the gene matches. The CDR3 loop spans 15 amino acids. Looked up from germline, CDR1 is MNHEY and CDR2 is SVGAGI. For the CDR3, the DNA is TGTGCCAGCAGCTTGAGGACAGGGGAGAACACTGAAGCTTTCTTT. It codes for CASSLRTGENTEAFF.